These 27 T cell receptor beta chains came from one sample sequenced in a study of T cells in Graves' hyperthyroidism and ophthalmopathy. Amplification of TCR beta CDR3 regions was performed using RNA transcripts as template. Researchers ran a first-round RT-PCR on the TCR CDR3 using the HTBI primer set. TCRdb fed the multiplex PCR reads into MiXCR, producing one record per CDR3 protein. This table has approximately 300,000 distinct CDR3 sequences, less than 20% appearing once. Sequenced sample: blood. These TCRs come from a man in his forties or fifties with Graves' ophthalmopathy.

The chain couples TRBV20-1 to TRBJ1-3, with TRBD1 matching over 9 bases. Germline CDR1 DFQATT, CDR2 SNEGSKA (reference sequence). The ends lost 7 bases at V and 1 base at J; junction bases unmatched: 8. CDR3 length: 15 residues. Written as DNA, the CDR3 is TGCAGTGTCCCGGGACAGGGAAGATCTGGAAACACCATATATTTT. Translated: CSVPGQGRSGNTIYF.

The table lists this clonotype with many counts. The J gene is TRBJ1-5, the V gene TRBV2; tentatively, D is TRBD1 (6 bases). The CDR3 sequence is 14 residues long. CDR1 SNHLY and CDR2 FYNNEI come from the germline V gene. V was trimmed by 9 bases and J by 6 bases, leaving 18 bases between them. CDR3 in amino acids: CASLRDNFGQPQHF. The CDR3 DNA reads as TGTGCCAGTCTACGGGACAATTTCGGTCAGCCCCAGCATTTT. Full variable domain (remainder filled in from reference TRBV2 and TRBJ1-5): EPEVTQTPSHQVTQMGQEVILRCVPISNHLYFYWYRQILGQKVEFLVSFYNNEISEKSEIFDDQFSVERPDGSNFTLKIRSTKLEDSAMYFCASLRDNFGQPQHFGDGTRLSIL.

The chain uses TRBV5-1 and TRBJ2-7; 8 nucleotides agree with TRBD1. With 7 bases clipped from V and 5 bases from J, the junction kept 11 bases outside the gene matches. The CDR3 sequence is 14 residues long. Germline values: CDR1 SGHRS, CDR2 YFSETQ. Here the CDR3 DNA reads TGCGCCAGCGCACCCTCGGACAGGGAAGACGAGCAGTACTTC. It translates to CASAPSDREDEQYF.

The V call is TRBV12-3 or TRBV12-4, the J call TRBJ1-1; D gene ambiguous. This CDR3 is 18 amino acids long. Deletions cut 7 bases from V and 0 bases from J, with 24 bases between. CDR3 sequence reads: CASMSLIGGQLVNTEAFF. CDR3 sequence (DNA): TGTGCCAGCATGAGTTTAATTGGTGGTCAGTTGGTGAACACTGAAGCTTTCTTT.

This clonotype was observed a handful of times. The rearrangement links TRBV11-2 to TRBJ1-1; D gene ambiguous. The CDR3 length is 17 residues. Germline CDR1 SGHAT, CDR2 FQNNGV. Between the trimmed V and J ends, which lost 4 bases and 0 bases, there was a span of 18 bases. The chain's CDR3 is CASSSVSPSDMNTEAFF. The CDR3 DNA is TGTGCCAGCAGCTCCGTGTCCCCCAGCGACATGAACACTGAAGCTTTCTTT.

This clonotype was observed at least ten times. This rearrangement joins TRBV12-3 or TRBV12-4 to TRBJ2-3; D is undetermined. Trimming cost V 7 bases and J 2 bases, with 10 bases left between them. The CDR3 is 13 amino acids. CDR3: CASNWVSTDTQYF. In DNA form, the CDR3 reads TGTGCCAGCAACTGGGTCTCCACAGATACGCAGTATTTT.

In the case of this clonotype: The conserved final phenylalanine or tryptophan is absent from the CDR3, which likely points to a read error. The genes are TRBV6-1 and TRBJ2-3, with 9 bases lining up with TRBD1. The V gene end was trimmed by 3 bases and the J gene end by 0 bases; junction bases not matched to a gene: 7. The CDR3 is 17 residues long. Germline V gene sequence: CDR1 MNHNS, CDR2 SASEGT. The CDR3 nucleotides are TGTGCCAGCAGTGATGCTCCGGGACAGGGCAGCACAGATACGCAGTATTCT. Encoded protein: CASSDAPGQGSTDTQYS.

This clonotype was recorded at least ten times. This rearrangement joins TRBV28 to TRBJ2-5, with 7 bases fitting TRBD1. This CDR3 is built from 16 residues. The V and J ends lost 5 bases and 4 bases, in that order; junction bases with no gene match: 13. The germline V gene encodes CDR1 MDHEN and CDR2 SYDVKM. DNA of the CDR3: TGTGCCAGCAGTGACACCGGGACAGTGACACTAGAGACCCAGTACTTC. Its translation is CASSDTGTVTLETQYF.

V usage is TRBV7-6 and J usage is TRBJ1-6, with 7 bases aligning to TRBD1. Trimming removed 10 bases from V and 4 bases from J; junction bases left unmatched: 7. CDR3 size: 14 residues. Looked up from germline, CDR1 is SGHVS and CDR2 is FNYEAQ. The CDR3 DNA follows: TGTGCCACCCGGCGGGACAGATATAATTCACCCCTCCACTTT. This codes for CATRRDRYNSPLHF.

There are many counts of this clonotype. The chain recombines TRBV7-6 with TRBJ2-7; 8 bases match TRBD2. CDR1 is SGHVS and CDR2 is FNYEAQ in the germline V gene. The CDR3 length is 15 residues. V trimming: 0 bases; J trimming: 1 base; junction bases outside the gene matches: 2. CDR3 nucleotides: TGTGCCAGCAGCTTAGCGGCGGGAGGATCCTACGAGCAGTACTTC. Its translation is CASSLAAGGSYEQYF.

The chain joins TRBV5-1 to TRBJ2-5, with D hard to call. The CDR3 has 15 residues. CDR1 and CDR2 from the germline V gene are SGHRS and YFSETQ. V lost 4 bases to trimming and J lost 1 base, with 14 bases between them. CDR3 nucleotides: TGCGCCAGCAGCCCGAGCCCCAACAGCCAAGAGACCCAGTACTTC. It yields the protein CASSPSPNSQETQYF.

The chain is built from TRBV27 and TRBJ1-5; tentatively, D is TRBD1 (6 bases). The CDR3 is made up of 13 amino acids. The germline gives CDR1 MNHEY, CDR2 SMNVEV (reference sequence). Between the trimmed V and J ends, which lost 6 bases and 6 bases, there was a span of 12 bases. The DNA for the CDR3 is TGTGCCAGCAGCCACAGGGACCCTCAGCCCCAGCATTTT. This translates into CASSHRDPQPQHF.

This clonotype was seen repeatedly, ten times or more. This sequence joins TRBV28 and TRBJ2-3, with D possibly matching TRBD1 (6 bases). Germline lookup yields CDR1 MDHEN and CDR2 SYDVKM. V gave up 2 bases and J gave up 2 bases, with 8 bases separating them. This CDR3 is built from 14 residues. This CDR3 is CASSLKGDTDTQYF. DNA of the CDR3: TGTGCCAGCAGTTTAAAGGGGGACACAGATACGCAGTATTTT.

There are a few counts of this clonotype. The chain combines TRBV30 with TRBJ2-6; a weak D match, TRBD2 (6 bases). CDR3 length equals 16 residues. The ends were cut back, 3 bases at V and 1 base at J, with 13 bases in the middle. Per germline, CDR1 GTSNPN and CDR2 SVGIG (reference sequence). The CDR3 DNA reads as TGTGCCTGGAGAGATTCAGGGAGGTCTGGGGCCAACGTCCTGACTTTC. Translated: CAWRDSGRSGANVLTF.

The table lists this clonotype with many counts. In DNA, the CDR3 is TGTGCCAGCAGTGAAATCGGCGGTAGCTCCTACGAGCAGTACTTC. This gives the protein CASSEIGGSSYEQYF. The chain carries TRBV2 and TRBJ2-7; D gene ambiguous. The germline V gene has CDR1 SNHLY and CDR2 FYNNEI. The CDR3 sequence is 15 residues long. V shed 2 bases and J shed 0 bases, with 11 bases lying between them.

In its sample, this clonotype was seen many times. The rearrangement links TRBV18 to TRBJ1-2; 8 nucleotides agree with TRBD1. With 5 bases clipped from V and 6 bases from J, the junction kept 8 bases outside the gene matches. The CDR3 runs 14 residues. The V gene's germline CDR1 is KGHSH and CDR2 LQKENI. CDR3 residues: CASSDSRTGNGYTF. The CDR3 nucleotides are TGTGCCAGCTCAGATTCCAGGACAGGGAATGGCTACACCTTC.

This clonotype appeared many times. CDR3 residues: CASSPSGTKDNEQFF. CDR3 nucleotide sequence: TGTGCCAGCAGCCCATCCGGGACTAAGGACAATGAGCAGTTCTTC. The chain recombines TRBV7-2 with TRBJ2-1; 7 bases align to TRBD2. After removal of 5 bases from V and 5 bases from J, the junction contained 9 bases not matched to a gene. The CDR3 is 15 amino acids. Germline CDR1 reads SGHTA; CDR2 reads FQGNSA.

There are many counts of this clonotype. The rearrangement joins TRBV2 to TRBJ1-2; 12 bases are a match to TRBD1. This CDR3 region has 13 residues. V was pared by 6 bases and J by 8 bases, with 4 bases of the junction left unmatched. In germline, CDR1 is SNHLY, CDR2 FYNNEI. The CDR3 nucleotides read TGTGCCAGCAGAGGGGACAGGGGGCAAGGCTACACCTTC. Its translation is CASRGDRGQGYTF.

This chain links TRBV12-3 or TRBV12-4 with TRBJ2-5; 9 bases fit TRBD2. V lost 1 base to trimming and J lost 4 bases; unmatched junction nucleotides: 10. The CDR3 contains 17 residues. The CDR3 loop is CASSLEGGRAFGETQYF. The DNA of the CDR3 is TGTGCCAGCAGTTTAGAGGGCGGGAGGGCCTTCGGAGAGACCCAGTACTTC.

The gene calls are TRBV6-2 or TRBV6-3 and TRBJ2-7, with D possibly TRBD2 on 6 matching bases. Germline assignment: CDR1 MNHEY and CDR2 SVGEGT. The CDR3 extends over 13 amino acids. Trimming took 2 bases from V and 4 from J, leaving 9 bases between them. The CDR3 DNA follows: TGTGCCAGCAGTTACCGCGGGAATTACGAGCAGTACTTC. The encoded protein is CASSYRGNYEQYF.

This clonotype has ten or more counts. The rearrangement links TRBV5-1 to TRBJ1-5; weak D call: TRBD1 (6 bases). Germline CDR1 reads SGHRS; CDR2 reads YFSETQ. This CDR3 is built from 13 residues. Between the trimmed V and J ends, which lost 0 bases and 7 bases, there was a span of 8 bases. Written as DNA, the CDR3 is TGCGCCAGCAGCTTGGCCAGGGGACAGCCCCAGCATTTT. This gives the protein CASSLARGQPQHF.

This clonotype was seen repeatedly, ten times or more. The chain uses TRBV11-2 and TRBJ1-4, with no clear D. Germline loops: CDR1 SGHAT, CDR2 FQNNGV. Trimming took 6 bases from V and 6 from J, leaving 17 bases between them. The CDR3 has 15 amino acids. The CDR3 is CASSRSWGGDEKLFF. As DNA, the CDR3 is TGTGCCAGCAGTAGGTCATGGGGTGGCGATGAAAAACTGTTTTTT.

The chain couples TRBV3-1 to TRBJ1-6; a weak D match, TRBD1 (5 bases). Germline CDR1 and CDR2: LGHDT and YNNKEL (reference sequence). The CDR3 loop spans 14 amino acids. V dropped 3 bases and J dropped 12 bases, with 15 bases sitting between them. CDR3: CASSQKDLGVPLHF. The CDR3 DNA follows: TGTGCCAGCAGCCAGAAAGACCTGGGGGTACCCCTCCACTTT.

V gene TRBV6-5 combines with J gene TRBJ2-7; D may be TRBD2 (6 bases). Germline values: CDR1 MNHEY, CDR2 SVGAGI. The CDR3 totals 14 residues. Trimming removed 6 bases from V and 7 bases from J, with 19 bases in between. CDR3 DNA sequence: TGTGCCAGCAGGTCCTCGGGGGACCCGAGGGAGCAGTACTTC. It encodes CASRSSGDPREQYF.

The chain carries TRBV20-1 and TRBJ1-5; D remains unclear. The CDR3 covers 13 residues. V lost 3 bases to trimming and J lost 1 base, with 7 bases between them. The germline CDR1 and CDR2 sequences are DFQATT and SNEGSKA (reference sequence). CDR3 in amino acids: CSARRQSNQPQHF. For the CDR3, the DNA is TGCAGTGCTAGGAGACAAAGCAATCAGCCCCAGCATTTT.

This clonotype was counted at least ten times. This chain uses TRBV5-1 with TRBJ2-1; possibly TRBD2 for D (6 bases). Germline V gene sequence: CDR1 SGHRS, CDR2 YFSETQ. There are 16 residues in the CDR3. V was clipped by 0 bases and J by 0 bases, with 10 bases between them. The CDR3 protein is CASSLAAGNSYNEQFF. The CDR3 DNA is TGCGCCAGCAGCTTGGCGGCGGGGAACTCCTACAATGAGCAGTTCTTC.

This clonotype has more than one count but fewer than ten. V and J are TRBV5-1 and TRBJ1-4; the D gene is possibly TRBD1 (5 bases). The CDR3 totals 14 residues. CDR1 SGHRS and CDR2 YFSETQ come from the germline V gene. V was trimmed by 7 bases and J by 3 bases, leaving 13 bases between them. In DNA form, the CDR3 reads TGCGCCAGCCGCCGGGGGGGGGCTAATGAAAAACTGTTTTTT. Its translation is CASRRGGANEKLFF.